This is a list of T cell receptor beta chains from one sample in a study of spatial heterogeneity in lung cancer. In TCRdb, the 5' RACE reads were re-called with MiXCR into one record per CDR3 protein. This repertoire shows about 90,000 distinct CDR3 sequences, 7.5% to 10% found once; its top ten account for about 7.1%. Source: PBMCs, taken at surgery. The receptors here all came from a male donor with early-stage non-small cell lung cancer. The CDR3 runs from the conserved cysteine through the conserved F or W. A D gene is named only where the DNA matches it firmly. Only part of the rows carry a size: once, few, many, or a class if the clone is expanded.

V: TRBV29-1
D: -
J: TRBJ2-5
size: many
CDR3: CSVLRDETQYF
DNA: TGCAGCGTTCTCAGGGACGAGACCCAGTACTTC

V: TRBV4-2
D: TRBD1
J: TRBJ1-1
size: many
CDR3: CASSQAGQGGTEAFF
DNA: TGTGCCAGCAGCCAAGCCGGACAGGGGGGCACTGAAGCTTTCTTT

V: TRBV6-6
D: -
J: TRBJ2-5
size: -
CDR3: CASSGVEETQYF
DNA: TGTGCCAGCAGTGGGGTCGAGGAGACCCAGTACTTC

V: TRBV12-3/TRBV12-4
D: -
J: TRBJ1-1
size: few
CDR3: CASSWGGGTEAFF
DNA: TGTGCCAGCAGTTGGGGAGGGGGCACTGAAGCTTTCTTT

V: TRBV5-1
D: -
J: TRBJ2-1
size: few
CDR3: CASSLGLATHNEQFF
DNA: TGCGCCAGCAGCTTAGGCCTAGCTACCCACAATGAGCAGTTCTTC

V: TRBV15
D: TRBD1
J: TRBJ2-5
size: -
CDR3: CATSRPARQGAKETQYF
DNA: TGTGCCACCAGCAGACCGGCCCGGCAGGGGGCTAAAGAGACCCAGTACTTC

V: TRBV19
D: TRBD1
J: TRBJ2-7
size: few
CDR3: CASSSLDRRPYEQYF
DNA: TGTGCCAGTAGTTCCCTGGACAGGCGCCCCTACGAGCAGTACTTC

V: TRBV6-5
D: -
J: TRBJ1-1
size: few
CDR3: CASSWLQGGTEAFF
DNA: TGTGCCAGCAGTTGGCTCCAGGGAGGAACTGAAGCTTTCTTT

V: TRBV29-1
D: -
J: TRBJ2-3
size: -
CDR3: CSVEEGETDTQYF
DNA: TGCAGCGTTGAAGAGGGGGAAACCGATACGCAGTATTTT

V: TRBV11-2
D: TRBD2
J: TRBJ2-5
size: many
CDR3: CASSPRTSGRFQETQYF
DNA: TGTGCCAGCAGCCCCCGGACTAGCGGGAGGTTCCAAGAGACCCAGTACTTC

V: TRBV7-3
D: TRBD1
J: TRBJ2-5
size: few
CDR3: CASSSGQGEGETQYF
DNA: TGTGCCAGCAGCTCCGGACAGGGTGAGGGAGAGACCCAGTACTTC

V: TRBV7-2
D: TRBD1
J: TRBJ2-1
size: few
CDR3: CASSLTLDRLNEQFF
DNA: TGTGCCAGCAGCTTGACTTTGGACAGGCTCAATGAGCAGTTCTTC

V: TRBV5-1
D: -
J: TRBJ1-2
size: -
CDR3: CASSLEGRYGYTF
DNA: TGCGCCAGCAGCTTGGAAGGGCGCTATGGCTACACCTTC

V: TRBV19
D: -
J: TRBJ2-7
size: many
CDR3: CASSTGTQSYEQYF
DNA: TGTGCCAGTAGTACGGGCACTCAATCATACGAGCAGTACTTC

V: TRBV21-1
D: -
J: TRBJ1-6
size: many
CDR3: CASSPSRQGNSPLHF
DNA: TGTGCCAGCAGCCCTTCCCGACAGGGTAATTCACCCCTCCACTTT

V: TRBV28
D: TRBD1
J: TRBJ2-7
size: -
CDR3: CASNEGTGGAEQYF
DNA: TGTGCCAGCAACGAGGGGACAGGGGGCGCCGAGCAGTACTTC

V: TRBV25-1
D: -
J: TRBJ2-5
size: few
CDR3: CASSPQGRKETQYF
DNA: TGTGCCAGCAGTCCACAGGGGAGGAAAGAGACCCAGTACTTC

V: TRBV10-3
D: -
J: TRBJ1-2
size: many
CDR3: CAISESGSVYGYTF
DNA: TGTGCCATCAGTGAGTCGGGCTCGGTCTATGGCTACACCTTC

V: TRBV20-1
D: TRBD1
J: TRBJ1-5
size: few
CDR3: CSARDLGTGTNQPQHF
DNA: TGCAGTGCTAGAGATCTTGGGACAGGCACCAATCAGCCCCAGCATTTT

V: TRBV5-1
D: TRBD2
J: TRBJ2-3
size: few
CDR3: CASSLSAGGPPDTQYF
DNA: TGCGCCAGCAGCTTGTCGGCGGGAGGGCCTCCAGATACGCAGTATTTT

V: TRBV28
D: -
J: TRBJ2-1
size: many
CDR3: CATGTYNEQFF
DNA: TGTGCCACCGGGACCTACAATGAGCAGTTCTTC

V: TRBV5-1
D: -
J: TRBJ2-6
size: -
CDR3: CASSLAAAGANVLTF
DNA: TGCGCCAGCAGCTTGGCGGCAGCTGGGGCCAACGTCCTGACTTTC

V: TRBV19
D: -
J: TRBJ2-5
size: many
CDR3: CASSIDRGETQYF
DNA: TGTGCCAGTAGTATAGATCGGGGTGAGACCCAGTACTTC

V: TRBV11-2
D: -
J: TRBJ2-5
size: many
CDR3: CASSGAAQYF
DNA: TGTGCCAGCAGCGGAGCGGCCCAGTACTTC

V: TRBV5-4
D: TRBD2
J: TRBJ2-2
size: -
CDR3: CASSWVTSGAGELFF
DNA: TGTGCCAGCAGCTGGGTGACTAGCGGGGCCGGGGAGCTGTTTTTT

V: TRBV13
D: -
J: TRBJ2-1
size: once
CDR3: CASSLGGGNNEQFF
DNA: TGTGCCAGCAGTCTAGGTGGCGGAAACAATGAGCAGTTCTTC

V: TRBV20-1
D: -
J: TRBJ1-2
size: -
CDR3: CSARGDLIYGYTF
DNA: TGCAGTGCTAGAGGGGACCTGATATATGGCTACACCTTC

V: TRBV2
D: -
J: TRBJ1-3
size: many
CDR3: CASRVDLGNTIYF
DNA: TGTGCCAGCAGAGTTGATCTTGGAAACACCATATATTTT

V: TRBV5-6
D: -
J: TRBJ1-5
size: -
CDR3: CASSLKGSHQPQHF
DNA: TGTGCCAGCAGCTTGAAGGGTTCCCATCAGCCCCAGCATTTT

V: TRBV10-3
D: -
J: TRBJ2-7
size: many
CDR3: CAISEMGDSYEQYF
DNA: TGTGCCATCAGTGAGATGGGGGACTCCTACGAGCAGTACTTC

V: TRBV29-1
D: -
J: TRBJ1-2
size: few
CDR3: CSVEDYGYTF
DNA: TGCAGCGTTGAAGATTATGGCTACACCTTC

V: TRBV5-1
D: TRBD2
J: TRBJ2-1
size: many
CDR3: CASSLTSGNEQFF
DNA: TGCGCCAGCAGCTTGACTAGCGGAAATGAGCAGTTCTTC

V: TRBV2
D: -
J: TRBJ2-3
size: -
CDR3: CASSVQGDTQYF
DNA: TGTGCCAGCAGTGTACAGGGTGATACGCAGTATTTT

V: TRBV11-2
D: TRBD1
J: TRBJ2-1
size: few
CDR3: CASSPRPGQGNEQFF
DNA: TGTGCCAGCAGCCCGAGACCCGGACAGGGCAATGAGCAGTTCTTC

V: TRBV7-7
D: TRBD1
J: TRBJ2-5
size: many
CDR3: CASSRTGQEKETQYF
DNA: TGTGCCAGCAGCCGGACTGGACAGGAAAAAGAGACCCAGTACTTC

V: TRBV30
D: TRBD2
J: TRBJ2-1
size: many
CDR3: CAWSVGGGLNNEQFF
DNA: TGTGCCTGGAGTGTAGGCGGGGGACTAAATAATGAGCAGTTCTTC

V: TRBV9
D: -
J: TRBJ1-2
size: -
CDR3: CASSATFNSGYTF
DNA: TGTGCCAGCAGCGCCACCTTTAACTCTGGCTACACCTTC

V: TRBV20-1
D: -
J: TRBJ1-2
size: many
CDR3: CSAKRSGQGSYGYTF
DNA: TGCAGTGCTAAACGGAGTGGGCAGGGCAGCTATGGCTACACCTTC

V: TRBV9
D: TRBD1
J: TRBJ2-7
size: -
CDR3: CASSAGTGITYEQYF
DNA: TGTGCCAGCAGCGCTGGGACAGGGATAACCTACGAGCAGTACTTC

V: TRBV11-3
D: TRBD2
J: TRBJ2-3
size: few
CDR3: CASSFGTSGRTTDTQYF
DNA: TGTGCCAGCAGCTTTGGGACTAGCGGGAGGACCACAGATACGCAGTATTTT

V: TRBV7-7
D: -
J: TRBJ2-5
size: many
CDR3: CASSLTLTRTETQYF
DNA: TGTGCCAGCAGCTTAACCCTAACTCGAACGGAGACCCAGTACTTC

V: TRBV7-6
D: -
J: TRBJ1-3
size: many
CDR3: CASSPQRGARGNTIYF
DNA: TGTGCCAGCAGCCCCCAGCGGGGGGCGCGTGGAAACACCATATATTTT

V: TRBV7-9
D: TRBD1
J: TRBJ2-7
size: -
CDR3: CASSSRGPYEQYF
DNA: TGTGCCAGCAGCTCAAGGGGGCCCTACGAGCAGTACTTC

V: TRBV7-2
D: -
J: TRBJ2-3
size: many
CDR3: CASSFRRPSTDTQYF
DNA: TGTGCCAGCAGCTTTAGGAGGCCTAGCACAGATACGCAGTATTTT

V: TRBV24-1
D: -
J: TRBJ2-3
size: -
CDR3: CATSDSDTQYF
DNA: TGTGCCACCAGTGATTCAGATACGCAGTATTTT

V: TRBV5-4
D: TRBD2
J: TRBJ2-1
size: -
CDR3: CATVGASGYNEQFF
DNA: TGTGCCACGGTCGGGGCTAGCGGTTACAATGAGCAGTTCTTC

V: TRBV28
D: -
J: TRBJ1-3
size: many
CDR3: CASSTLNREWSTIYF
DNA: TGTGCCAGCAGTACCTTGAACCGGGAGTGGAGCACCATATATTTT

V: TRBV6-6
D: TRBD2
J: TRBJ2-1
size: few
CDR3: CASYTSGGGNEQFF
DNA: TGTGCCAGCTACACTAGCGGGGGGGGAAATGAGCAGTTCTTC

V: TRBV18
D: -
J: TRBJ2-3
size: many
CDR3: CASSLRSSGTDTQYF
DNA: TGTGCCAGCTCACTGCGCTCTAGCGGCACAGATACGCAGTATTTT

V: TRBV28
D: -
J: TRBJ2-5
size: many
CDR3: CASSLSPGKQETQYF
DNA: TGTGCCAGCAGTTTATCTCCGGGAAAGCAAGAGACCCAGTACTTC

V: TRBV29-1
D: -
J: TRBJ2-3
size: few
CDR3: CSVRSGTQYF
DNA: TGCAGCGTCCGCTCCGGGACGCAGTATTTT

V: TRBV20-1
D: -
J: TRBJ1-5
size: -
CDR3: CSARGQGLSNQPQHF
DNA: TGCAGTGCTAGAGGGCAGGGATTGAGCAATCAGCCCCAGCATTTT

V: TRBV29-1
D: -
J: TRBJ2-1
size: few
CDR3: CSVAQGGNEQFF
DNA: TGCAGCGTTGCACAGGGAGGCAATGAGCAGTTCTTC

V: TRBV2
D: TRBD1
J: TRBJ1-5
size: few
CDR3: CASSEGTGNQPQHF
DNA: TGTGCCAGCAGTGAAGGGACAGGGAATCAGCCCCAGCATTTT